The source of this T cell receptor beta chain is a study of T cells in Graves' hyperthyroidism and ophthalmopathy (dated by TCRdb to the late 2010s). Regarding the research as a whole: Peripheral blood was sampled at the time of initial diagnosis, prior to any treatment. To identify TCR V-J signatures that set the groups apart, the researchers used a discovery cohort of about a hundred patients, made up of 43 with Graves' ophthalmopathy and some 60 with stable Graves' hyperthyroidism. An independent validation cohort of around 19 hyperthyroidism patients and 17 patients who later progressed to ophthalmopathy tested prospective prediction of ophthalmopathy. The roughly 91 discovery patients were randomly split 7:3 into training and test sets. Thyroid tissue and blood T-cell repertoires from several Graves' hyperthyroidism patients were also compared in the study. After blood sampling, hyperthyroidism patients were treated with methimazole at a starting dose of 30 mg daily, and ophthalmopathy patients were treated with high-dose intravenous methylprednisolone. TCR Vbeta CDR3 sequencing of 130 to 150 peripheral blood samples (over 40 ophthalmopathy, about 80 hyperthyroidism and around 17 progressor patients) is reported in the paper. Study-level results and caveats: Blood samples also contained most of the expanded thyroid clonotypes (frequency above 0.001), which suggests that blood repertoires may reflect thyroid immune responses. In validation, the model predicted progression to ophthalmopathy with 60% to 71% sensitivity and less than 75% specificity, a median of approximately 6.5 months before onset. No statistical method was used to set the sample size in advance, and investigators knew the group allocation. A 13 V-J signature model separated ophthalmopathy from stable hyperthyroidism, with roughly 88% sensitivity and 81% to 82% specificity in cross-validation and 80%/75% in testing.

The germline V and J ends show losses of 4 bases and 4 bases respectively, and no gene match explains 5 bases of the junction. The cysteine opens and the phenylalanine closes a CDR3 of 14 amino acids. Just CDR3 DNA is preserved here, 42 bases in frame from base 1. CDR1 SGHDT and CDR2 YYEEEE are derived from the germline V gene. A remark on this clonotype: Its antigen target is currently unknown. Per-base qualities were not stored, and no clone one base away is much larger.

The TCR beta CDR3 regions were amplified from the RNA transcripts. The first round of RT-PCR for the TCR CDR3 was performed with the HTBI primer set and the Qiagen OneStep RT-PCR kit. Libraries were constructed in a second round of multiplex PCR, after which size selection and purification were performed. The libraries were sequenced on an Illumina HiSeq2000 using paired-end 100 bp reads. On the study's bioinformatics: SOAPnuke was used to process the raw data, throwing out any read that contained adapters or uncalled bases, had a mean Phred below 15, or lacked an exact constant-primer or identifier match. High-quality paired reads were merged using COPE v1.2.5, and each unique nucleotide sequence was defined as a clonotype. MiTCR v1.1 was used to align clonotypes to the IMGT TRBV, TRBD and TRBJ reference segments. Analysis was restricted to V-J combinations with a frequency above 0.0001, which covered about 99% of repertoires. A TCS score was defined as the ratio between F50 (clonal expansion) and ExV (chaos), using BLOSUM62-based TCRdist between CDR3 peptides within each V-J. Welch's t-statistics and random forest reduced just over 500 V-J features to 13, which were used in a naive Bayes classifier (R e1071). Using fastp trimming at Q25 and MiXCR clonotype assembly, TCRdb reanalyzed the public sequencing data and kept in-frame beta chains. One record per CDR3 amino acid sequence lists the most common genes and DNA. TCRdb, not the original authors, processed these V and J calls. This sample holds 340,000 or so distinct CDR3 sequences; about 18% were observed only once. Of the sample, 45% to 55% falls within the top ten clones.

A patient counted as having stable Graves' hyperthyroidism if no progression to ophthalmopathy occurred over 18 months of follow-up. Hyperthyroidism patients were newly diagnosed, had a disease duration of under 2 months, and were aged 18 to 65 years. The study excluded patients with uncontrolled infections, other autoimmune diseases, pregnancy or lactation. Diagnoses relied on clinical symptoms, serum thyroxine and TRAb, thyroid ultrasound and orbital computed tomography. Ficoll-Paque density gradient centrifugation was used to isolate PBMCs from about 10 ml of fresh peripheral blood. Total RNA was extracted using Trizol reagent, and RNA quality was assessed on an Agilent 2100 Bioanalyzer.

This chain joins TRBV5-6 to TRBJ1-5; 7 junctional bases match TRBD1. Sequenced input: blood. This clonotype originated in a woman between 50 and 59 years old with Graves' hyperthyroidism. The CDR3 region reads CASSLRDRNQPQHF. At the DNA level, the sequence is TGTGCCAGCAGCCTCCGGGACAGAAATCAGCCCCAGCATTTT.